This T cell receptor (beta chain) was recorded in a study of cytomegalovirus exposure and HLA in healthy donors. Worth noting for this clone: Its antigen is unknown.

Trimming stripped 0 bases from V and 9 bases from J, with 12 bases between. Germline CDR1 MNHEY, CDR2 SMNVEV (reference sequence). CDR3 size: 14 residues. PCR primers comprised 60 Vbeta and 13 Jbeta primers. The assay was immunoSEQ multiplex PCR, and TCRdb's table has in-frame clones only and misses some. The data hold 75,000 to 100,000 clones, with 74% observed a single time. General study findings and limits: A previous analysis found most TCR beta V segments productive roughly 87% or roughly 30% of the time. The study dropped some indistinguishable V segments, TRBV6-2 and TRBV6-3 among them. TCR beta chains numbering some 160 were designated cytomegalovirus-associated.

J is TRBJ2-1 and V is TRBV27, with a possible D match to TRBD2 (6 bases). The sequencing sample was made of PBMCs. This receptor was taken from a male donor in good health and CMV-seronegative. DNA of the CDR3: TGTGCCAGCAGTTTATCATACCCGGAGGGTGAGCAGTTCTTC. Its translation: CASSLSYPEGEQFF.